Below are 15 T cell receptor beta chains sequenced from a single sample in a study of identical twins. TCRdb itself ran the 5' RACE reads through MiXCR, one entry per CDR3 protein. The data contain roughly 240,000 distinct CDR3 sequences, approximately 7% of them seen just once; the ten biggest clones take up approximately 3.7%. In addition, the sample was reused for a study of yellow fever vaccine responses in identical twins.

The sample was memory (CD45RO+) T cells sorted from blood. These TCRs come from a woman aged 18-35 years in good health.

The table lists this clonotype with many counts. This chain uses TRBV5-1 with TRBJ2-2, with 11 bases fitting TRBD2. CDR1 is SGHRS and CDR2 is YFSETQ in the germline V gene. J gave up 3 bases and V 2 bases, and 6 bases lay outside the gene matches. The CDR3 contains 17 residues. The CDR3 DNA follows: TGCGCCAGCAGCTTCGCTAGCGGGGGGTCCTACACCGGGGAGCTGTTTTTT. Its protein is CASSFASGGSYTGELFF.

This clonotype was seen repeatedly, ten times or more. This sequence joins TRBV11-3 and TRBJ2-1; 8 bases line up with TRBD2. The length of the CDR3 is 15 residues. Germline CDR1 SGHNT, CDR2 YENEEA. J was trimmed by 5 bases and V by 5 bases; bases with no gene match: 8. The CDR3 bases are TGTGCCAGCAGCGGTAGCGGGACGAAGGACAATGAGCAGTTCTTC. Encoded protein: CASSGSGTKDNEQFF. Looking up the rest from reference TRBV11-3 and TRBJ2-1 gives the full variable domain: EAGVVQSPRYKIIEKKQPVAFWCNPISGHNTLYWYLQNLGQGPELLIRYENEEAVDDSQLPKDRFSAERLKGVDSTLKIQPAELGDSAVYLCASSGSGTKDNEQFFGPGTRLTVL.

In its sample, this clonotype was seen many times. The chain employs TRBV27 and TRBJ2-7, with TRBD1 matching 9 bases. Germline CDR1 reads MNHEY; CDR2 reads SMNVEV (reference sequence). Trimming removed 6 bases from V and 5 bases from J; junction bases left unmatched: 5. This CDR3 spans 13 amino acids. The DNA for the CDR3 is TGTGCCAGCAGACAGGGACAGGGTGACGAGCAGTACTTC. Encoded protein: CASRQGQGDEQYF.

This clonotype was found many times. This chain uses TRBV9 with TRBJ2-7, with 15 bases that match TRBD2. V lost 4 bases and J lost 4; bases outside the gene matches: 6. The length of the CDR3 is 16 residues. The germline V gene encodes CDR1 SGDLS and CDR2 YYNGEE. The CDR3 here is CASSTGLAGGKYEQYF. Written as DNA, the CDR3 is TGTGCCAGCAGCACAGGACTAGCGGGAGGGAAATACGAGCAGTACTTC.

The chain joins TRBV9 to TRBJ2-1, with 11 bases lining up with TRBD2. V lost 3 bases and J lost 3; bases outside the gene matches: 5. Germline-derived CDR1 and CDR2 are SGDLS and YYNGEE. The CDR3 loop spans 16 amino acids. The CDR3 nucleotides read TGTGCCAGCAGCGCCCGACTAGCGGGGTTCTACAATGAGCAGTTCTTC. This codes for CASSARLAGFYNEQFF. Using reference TRBV9 and TRBJ2-1 for the parts outside the CDR3, the full variable domain is DSGVTQTPKHLITATGQRVTLRCSPRSGDLSVYWYQQSLDQGLQFLIQYYNGEERAKGNILERFSAQQFPDLHSELNLSSLELGDSALYFCASSARLAGFYNEQFFGPGTRLTVL.

This clonotype was seen many times. The chain carries TRBV29-1 and TRBJ2-3; 14 nucleotides align to TRBD2. Germline CDR1 reads SQVTM; CDR2 reads ANQGSEA. Losses at the gene ends were 6 bases for V and 9 bases for J; bases not matched to a gene: 8. CDR3 length: 14 amino acids. Here the CDR3 DNA reads TGCAGCGTCGGACTAGCGGGAGGTGAGGCGACGCAGTATTTT. Translated: CSVGLAGGEATQYF.

There are many counts of this clonotype. V gene TRBV12-3 or TRBV12-4 combines with J gene TRBJ1-1, with 8 bases fitting TRBD1. Trimming cost V 6 bases and J 0 bases; bases outside gene matches: 6. The CDR3 is made up of 15 amino acids. DNA for the CDR3: TGTGCCAGCAGCCCGGGACAGGCCATGAACACTGAAGCTTTCTTT. It is translated as CASSPGQAMNTEAFF.

This clonotype was observed many times. The V and J genes are TRBV7-6 and TRBJ2-3; TRBD2 might be the D (5 bases). CDR3 size: 13 residues. Trimming shortened V by 8 bases and J by 2 bases, and 11 bases separated the two germline ends. Per germline, CDR1 SGHVS and CDR2 FNYEAQ. As DNA, the CDR3 is TGTGCCAGCGCGGGCCAGATCACAGATACGCAGTATTTT. This translates into CASAGQITDTQYF.

The V call is TRBV5-1, the J call TRBJ2-1; a possible D gene is TRBD1 (6 bases). Germline values: CDR1 SGHRS, CDR2 YFSETQ. The CDR3 is 14 residues long. V gave up 2 bases and J gave up 6 bases, with 12 bases separating them. The chain's CDR3 is CASSFEGRGNEQFF. The CDR3 region has the DNA TGCGCCAGCAGCTTTGAAGGCAGGGGCAATGAGCAGTTCTTC.

The chain is built from TRBV25-1 and TRBJ2-5; 7 bases align to TRBD2. The CDR3 has 14 residues. CDR1 is MGHDK and CDR2 is SYGVNS in the germline V gene. After removal of 5 bases from V and 1 base from J, the junction contained 4 bases not matched to a gene. CDR3 nucleotides: TGTGCCAGCAGTCCCCGGACTAGCCAAGAGACCCAGTACTTC. This gives the protein CASSPRTSQETQYF.

This clonotype turned up a few times. The CDR3 here is CASRVMRTGATGELFF. The CDR3 DNA sequence: TGTGCCAGCAGAGTTATGCGGACAGGGGCCACCGGGGAGCTGTTTTTT. The rearrangement joins TRBV6-1 to TRBJ2-2; TRBD1 agrees at 9 bases. The CDR3 runs to 16 residues. After removal of 6 bases from V and 4 bases from J, the junction contained 9 bases not matched to a gene. Germline V CDR1 and CDR2: MNHNS, SASEGT.

This clonotype occurred many times. The chain joins TRBV5-1 to TRBJ2-3, with D hard to call. This CDR3 has 12 amino acids. CDR1 is SGHRS, CDR2 YFSETQ, per germline. V lost 4 bases, J lost 6 bases, and 9 bases lay in between. The DNA of the CDR3 is TGCGCCAGCAGCACCTCCAGGGATACGCAGTATTTT. It yields the protein CASSTSRDTQYF.

V is TRBV28 and J is TRBJ2-3; weak D call: TRBD2 (5 bases). Germline V gives CDR1 MDHEN, CDR2 SYDVKM. Between the trimmed V and J ends, which lost 6 bases and 5 bases, there was a span of 15 bases. The CDR3 consists of 14 residues. For the CDR3, the DNA is TGTGCCAGCAGCAAGGATACGGGAAGAGATACGCAGTATTTT. It specifies CASSKDTGRDTQYF.

This clonotype was recorded at least ten times. The chain uses TRBV20-1 and TRBJ2-5; D unresolved. The CDR3 is 10 amino acids. Germline values: CDR1 DFQATT, CDR2 SNEGSKA (reference sequence). V shed 3 bases and J shed 5 bases, with 4 bases lying between them. The CDR3 region is CSASEETQYF. CDR3 coding DNA: TGCAGTGCTAGCGAGGAGACCCAGTACTTC.

This chain links TRBV5-6 with TRBJ2-5; 10 nucleotides match TRBD2. The CDR3 contains 16 residues. With V trimmed by 1 base and J by 5 bases, 8 bases remained unmatched. The germline CDR1 and CDR2 sequences are SGHDT and YYEEEE. Written as DNA, the CDR3 is TGTGCCAGCAGCTTGAGGTCGTCTAGCGGGAGTGAGACCCAGTACTTC. Translating it yields CASSLRSSSGSETQYF.